This TCR beta chain was sequenced during a study of T cell responses to AZD1222 COVID-19 vaccine. TCRdb's copy holds only in-frame clones and misses some; the assay was immunoSEQ multiplex PCR. This table has roughly 140,000 clones, 88% appearing once. Germline CDR1 is LNHDA and CDR2 is SQIVND (reference sequence). The CDR3 runs to 14 residues. Between the trimmed V and J ends, which lost 5 bases and 7 bases, there was a span of 18 bases. This clone was detected once. The specimen comprised peripheral blood, sampled on day 0 of AZD1222 vaccination. The chain links TRBV19 to TRBJ2-7; D possibly corresponds to TRBD1 (6 bases). The sequence was collected from an adult in good health. The chain's CDR3 is CASSLGGPASEQYF. CDR3 DNA sequence: TGTGCCAGTAGTTTAGGGGGTCCCGCATCGGAGCAGTACTTC.